A selection of T cell receptor beta chains follows, all from one sample in a study of cytomegalovirus exposure and HLA in healthy donors. Profiled with immunoSEQ multiplex PCR; TCRdb holds only in-frame clones, not every one. The sample shows under 200,000 clones, 75% to 80% of them seen only once. Sequencing was done on a sample of PBMCs. Receptor source: a woman between 35 and 50 years old in good health and CMV-seronegative. Both conserved end residues are part of each CDR3. The D gene is left open where the match is weak. Clone size is shown for a subset of rows, as once, few, many or a class of expanded clone.

cdr3_nt	cdr3_aa	v_call	j_call	d_call	clone_size
TGCGCCAGCAGCTTGAAGAATGGCTTTGGGGCCAACGTCCTGACTTTC	CASSLKNGFGANVLTF	TRBV5-1	TRBJ2-6	NA	NA
TGCGCCAGCAGCTTGGGACGGACTAGCGGGGCCACAGATACGCAGTATTTT	CASSLGRTSGATDTQYF	TRBV5-1	TRBJ2-3	TRBD2	NA
TGTGCCAGCAGCTCACCGGGACAGTTCTCCTACGAGCAGTACTTC	CASSSPGQFSYEQYF	TRBV11-2	TRBJ2-7	TRBD1	NA
TGTGCCAGCAGCCAAGGAGCAGGGGTTGATGCCGGGGAGCTGTTTTTT	CASSQGAGVDAGELFF	TRBV7-9	TRBJ2-2	NA	NA
TGTGCCAGCAGTGACGTGAATTCACCCCTCCACTTT	CASSDVNSPLHF	TRBV2	TRBJ1-6	NA	NA
TGTGCCAGCAGCCTAACACAGGGCAGGGGCACTGAAGCTTTCTTT	CASSLTQGRGTEAFF	TRBV7-9	TRBJ1-1	NA	NA
TGTGCCATCAGGGGAGAATATCAGAACACTGAAGCTTTCTTT	CAIRGEYQNTEAFF	TRBV10-3	TRBJ1-1	NA	NA
TGTGCCAGCAGCTTGCTCCCAGGGGGCTACGAGCAGTACTTC	CASSLLPGGYEQYF	TRBV7-6	TRBJ2-7	TRBD1	once
TGTGCCAGCAGCCGGGGGACTAGTACCACCGGGGAGCTGTTTTTT	CASSRGTSTTGELFF	TRBV4-2	TRBJ2-2	TRBD2	once
TGTGCCAGCAGCTTCGGGACAGGCACCTACGAGCAGTACTTC	CASSFGTGTYEQYF	TRBV7-6	TRBJ2-7	TRBD1	NA
TGTGCCAGCAGTGACTCAGGGAGGGATGAGCAGTTCTTC	CASSDSGRDEQFF	TRBV6-4	TRBJ2-1	TRBD2	few